This TCR beta chain was captured by sequencing in a study of Ad26.COV2.S vaccination and SARS-CoV-2 variants. Treatment defined: 19 received Ad26.COV2.S at low or high dose, single or two shots; 5 received placebo; per-sample allocation not given. Following the first vaccine or placebo injection, samples were taken on day 63. Study findings and constraints: Total T cell responses, in the TCR breadth and depth analyses, may have been underestimated.

Trimming removed 2 bases at V and 0 bases at J, with 14 bases between. This CDR3 contains 16 residues. Germline V CDR1 and CDR2: SGHNT, YYREEE (reference sequence). A note on this clone: Its cognate antigen is unknown.

TCRdb's table, derived via immunoSEQ multiplex PCR, lists solely in-frame clones and lacks some. The sample includes about 320,000 clones, about 90% of them seen just once. This sample comprised peripheral blood, obtained in a trial of Ad26.COV2.S vaccine versus placebo. This sequence originates from a person between 18 and 65 years old who received the Ad26.COV2.S COVID-19 vaccine or a placebo. This sequence joins TRBV5-4 and TRBJ1-1; the D gene is possibly TRBD1 (5 bases). The CDR3 coding sequence is TGTGCCAGCAGCTTCGCCGGGGGATCCATGAACACTGAAGCTTTCTTT. This gives the protein CASSFAGGSMNTEAFF.